Below are 25 T cell receptor beta chains sequenced from a single sample in a study of cytomegalovirus exposure and HLA in healthy donors (dated 2017 in TCRdb). Receptor amplification or capture employed the immunoSEQ multiplex PCR assay. Not all clones reach the TCRdb copy of this immuneACCESS table, which keeps in-frame sequences only. Checked studies attribute under half of the gap to unresolved V genes and leave the rest unexplained. A total of roughly 100,000 clones appear in this sample, approximately 86% of them only once. The ten largest account for roughly 4.2% of the sample. Sequencing was done on a sample of PBMCs. The receptors shown here come from a woman under 30 in good health and CMV-seropositive.

The rearrangement uses TRBV29-1 and TRBJ2-1, with unresolved D. The CDR3 has 14 residues. CDR1 SQVTM and CDR2 ANQGSEA come from the germline V gene. The ends were cut back, 6 bases at V and 2 bases at J, with 14 bases in the middle. DNA for the CDR3: TGCAGCGTCCAGTCATCGATTACCTACAATGAGCAGTTCTTC. Translated, it gives CSVQSSITYNEQFF.

This clone has more than one count but fewer than ten. This chain joins TRBV6-6 and TRBJ2-7; maybe TRBD1 (6 bases). Germline-derived CDR1 and CDR2 are MNHNY and SVGAGI (reference sequence). The ends were cut back, 2 bases at V and 2 bases at J, with 10 bases in the middle. The CDR3 is 14 amino acids. The CDR3: CASSYRQATYEQYF. The CDR3 coding sequence is TGTGCCAGCAGTTACAGACAGGCAACCTACGAGCAGTACTTC.

The chain carries TRBV4-1 and TRBJ2-1, with TRBD2 matching over 7 bases. Germline V gene data show CDR1 as MGHRA and CDR2 as YSYEKL. The CDR3 totals 15 residues. V lost 4 bases and J lost 8; bases outside the gene matches: 11. Here the CDR3 DNA reads TGCGCCAGCAGCCGCCCGAGGACTAGACATCATGAGCAGTTCTTC. Translation: CASSRPRTRHHEQFF.

For this clone: A junction boundary mismatches the germline segment, possibly from a read error. The chain employs TRBV6-7 and TRBJ2-1, with TRBD1 matching over 10 bases. TRBV6-7 is annotated as an ORF whose role is uncertain. The CDR3 sequence is 24 residues long. CDR3 loop: CASCYNSHPVLDRGGPFSYNEQFF. CDR3 DNA: TGTGCCAGCTGTTATAATTCGCATCCCGTCCTGGACAGGGGGGGGCCTTTCTCCTACAATGAGCAGTTCTTC.

This sequence joins TRBV10-3 and TRBJ1-3, with 9 bases identical to TRBD1. There are 13 residues in the CDR3. V was clipped by 6 bases and J by 10 bases; unmatched bases: 7. In germline, CDR1 is ENHRY, CDR2 SYGVKD. As DNA, the CDR3 is TGTGCCATCAGAACCCGGGACAGGGAGACCATATATTTT. It specifies CAIRTRDRETIYF.

The chain employs TRBV19 and TRBJ1-5, with TRBD1 matching 10 bases. CDR1 is LNHDA, CDR2 SQIVND, per germline (reference sequence). The V segment lost 5 bases and the J segment 6 bases; nucleotides outside the gene matches: 16. The CDR3 has 18 amino acids. The CDR3: CASSPLGPGQGTAQPQHF. The CDR3 bases are TGTGCCAGTAGTCCGTTGGGGCCGGGACAGGGGACGGCTCAGCCCCAGCATTTT.

CDR3 sequence (DNA): TGCAGCGTTGGTCTGGCCGCGGGTTTGTACGAGCAGTACTTC. Amino acid sequence: CSVGLAAGLYEQYF. The chain employs TRBV29-1 and TRBJ2-7; TRBD2 might be the D (5 bases). This CDR3 has 14 residues. V was shortened by 4 bases and J by 4 bases, with 17 bases between the two germline ends. Germline values: CDR1 SQVTM, CDR2 ANQGSEA.

Details on this clone: The same CDR3 can be traced to other DNA sequences in this sample. The chain is built from TRBV9 and TRBJ1-1; a weak D match, TRBD1 (6 bases). The CDR3 extends over 15 amino acids. Trimming took off 0 bases at V and 2 bases at J, with 11 bases between the two ends. CDR1 SGDLS and CDR2 YYNGEE come from the germline V gene. CDR3 sequence: CASSVGPGVNTEAFF. DNA for the CDR3: TGTGCCAGCAGCGTAGGACCAGGGGTTAACACTGAAGCTTTCTTT.

This clone was observed once. The rearrangement joins TRBV19 to TRBJ1-1, with a tentative D call TRBD1 (5 bases). Trimming stripped 5 bases from V and 5 bases from J, with 18 bases between. This CDR3 has 15 amino acids. Per the germline V gene, CDR1 is LNHDA and CDR2 is SQIVND (reference sequence). The CDR3 DNA is TGTGCCAGTAGTGCGGGGACTTTAAGGGTAACTGAAGCTTTCTTT. Its translation is CASSAGTLRVTEAFF. The complete variable domain, with remaining parts taken from reference TRBV19 and TRBJ1-1, reads DGGITQSPKYLFRKEGQNVTLSCEQNLNHDAMYWYRQDPGQGLRLIYYSQIVNDFQKGDIAEGYSVSREKKESFPLTVTSAQKNPTAFYLCASSAGTLRVTEAFFGQGTRLTVV.

The chain employs TRBV5-4 and TRBJ2-1; maybe TRBD2 (7 bases). The CDR3 runs to 14 residues. The germline V gene has CDR1 SGHNT and CDR2 YYREEE (reference sequence). V was pared by 10 bases and J by 3 bases, with 17 bases between. In nucleotides, the CDR3 is TGTGCCGCCTCTCTGAGGGGGGGCTACAATGAGCAGTTCTTC. This encodes CAASLRGGYNEQFF.

This clone appeared once. This chain links TRBV5-1 with TRBJ1-6, with 9 bases lining up with TRBD1. The V and J ends lost 5 bases and 10 bases, in that order; junction bases with no gene match: 7. The CDR3 spans 14 residues. Germline lookup yields CDR1 SGHRS and CDR2 YFSETQ. CDR3 in amino acids: CASRPGTGSSPLHF. In DNA form, the CDR3 reads TGCGCCAGCAGACCCGGGACAGGGTCCTCACCCCTCCACTTT.

The V and J genes are TRBV9 and TRBJ2-1, with D unresolved. With 0 bases removed from V and 9 bases from J, the gap between germline ends came to 16 bases. The germline CDR1 and CDR2 sequences are SGDLS and YYNGEE. The CDR3 has 15 residues. Written as DNA, the CDR3 is TGTGCCAGCAGCGTAGGACATCCCCGGAACGTTGAGCAGTTCTTC. This sequence encodes CASSVGHPRNVEQFF.

The chain links TRBV11-2 to TRBJ2-7, with D possibly TRBD1 on 5 matching bases. Per the germline V gene, CDR1 is SGHAT and CDR2 is FQNNGV. The ends were cut back, 3 bases at V and 3 bases at J, with 18 bases in the middle. The CDR3 spans 16 residues. The CDR3 spells CASSLTAGFVNYEQYF. The CDR3 DNA is TGTGCCAGCAGCTTGACGGCAGGGTTCGTCAACTACGAGCAGTACTTC.

This clone was picked up one time. The chain has TRBV14 and TRBJ2-7; D gene unclear. Per germline, CDR1 SGHDN and CDR2 FVKESK. The ends were cut back, 1 base at V and 1 base at J, with 8 bases in the middle. The CDR3 extends over 14 amino acids. CDR3 bases: TGTGCCAGCAGCCAAGTCTTACTGTCCTACGAGCAGTACTTC. It encodes CASSQVLLSYEQYF. Full variable domain (outside the CDR3, taken from reference TRBV14 and TRBJ2-7): EAGVTQFPSHSVIEKGQTVTLRCDPISGHDNLYWYRRVMGKEIKFLLHFVKESKQDESGMPNNRFLAERTGGTYSTLKVQPAELEDSGVYFCASSQVLLSYEQYFGPGTRLTVT.

This chain links TRBV5-6 with TRBJ1-5; D remains ambiguous. The germline CDR1 and CDR2 sequences are SGHDT and YYEEEE. Trimming pared 2 bases from V and 2 bases from J, leaving 11 bases between. The CDR3 runs to 15 residues. CDR3 bases: TGTGCCAGCAGCTTAAACCTTGCGGGCAATCAGCCCCAGCATTTT. Residues: CASSLNLAGNQPQHF. Full variable domain (rest looked up from reference TRBV5-6 and TRBJ1-5): DAGVTQSPTHLIKTRGQQVTLRCSPKSGHDTVSWYQQALGQGPQFIFQYYEEEERQRGNFPDRFSGHQFPNYSSELNVNALLLGDSALYLCASSLNLAGNQPQHFGDGTRLSIL.

In its sample, this clone was seen a few times. The rearrangement uses TRBV25-1 and TRBJ2-6, with D perhaps matching TRBD1 (5 bases). Germline CDR1 MGHDK, CDR2 SYGVNS. Trimming took off 5 bases at V and 0 bases at J, with 14 bases between the two ends. This CDR3 is 17 amino acids long. CDR3 residues: CASSLQGPGSGANVLTF. CDR3 nucleotides: TGTGCCAGCAGTCTTCAGGGTCCCGGCTCTGGGGCCAACGTCCTGACTTTC. The variable domain in full, with the rest retrieved from reference TRBV25-1 and TRBJ2-6, is EADIYQTPRYLVIGTGKKITLECSQTMGHDKMYWYQQDPGMELHLIHYSYGVNSTEKGDLSSESTVSRIRTEHFPLTLESARPSHTSQYLCASSLQGPGSGANVLTFGAGSRLTVL.

The chain carries TRBV7-6 and TRBJ2-1, with TRBD2 identical over 8 bases. Trimming cost V 5 bases and J 4 bases; bases outside gene matches: 10. CDR1 is SGHVS and CDR2 is FNYEAQ in the germline V gene. The CDR3 consists of 16 residues. The CDR3 loop is CASSILTSGPYNEQFF. Written as DNA, the CDR3 is TGTGCCAGCAGCATCCTAACTAGCGGCCCTTACAATGAGCAGTTCTTC.

This clone has only a few counts. Because it lacks the conserved phenylalanine or tryptophan at the end, this CDR3 is likely a read error. Because the CDR3's place on the DNA is in doubt, the DNA is left out and the CDR3 is given as listed by TCRdb. The chain carries TRBV1 and TRBJ2-7; the table names TRBD2, a call not compared with the DNA. TRBV1 is reported as a pseudogene. 9 amino acids form the CDR3, both terminal residues included. The CDR3 sequence is CTSSQDRGI.

V usage is TRBV2 and J usage is TRBJ1-2; 8 bases line up with TRBD1. The CDR3 contains 14 residues. J was trimmed by 4 bases and V by 5 bases; bases with no gene match: 6. Germline V CDR1 and CDR2: SNHLY, FYNNEI. As DNA, the CDR3 is TGTGCCAGCAGTTTAGGACAGGGAGGCTATGGCTACACCTTC. Translating gives CASSLGQGGYGYTF.

This chain connects TRBV6-1 to TRBJ2-7, with D possibly TRBD2 on 6 matching bases. Germline CDR1 and CDR2: MNHNS and SASEGT. The CDR3 length is 15 residues. Trimming took off 2 bases at V and 4 bases at J, with 15 bases between the two ends. CDR3 amino acids: CASSEYRSGRYEQYF. The CDR3 region has the DNA TGTGCCAGCAGTGAATACCGGTCGGGGAGGTACGAGCAGTACTTC.

The chain recombines TRBV10-2 with TRBJ1-5, with a tentative D call TRBD1 (6 bases). Trimming left V 5 bases short and J 6 bases short, with 11 bases between. The CDR3 consists of 13 residues. The V gene's germline CDR1 is WSHSY and CDR2 SAAADI. Written as DNA, the CDR3 is TGCGCCAGCAGTCAGGGGATGAGTCAGCCCCAGCATTTT. Residues: CASSQGMSQPQHF.

V usage is TRBV4-1 and J usage is TRBJ2-7; perhaps TRBD2 as D (5 bases). Per germline, CDR1 MGHRA and CDR2 YSYEKL. With 1 base removed from V and 2 bases from J, the gap between germline ends came to 6 bases. This CDR3 has 13 amino acids. This chain's CDR3 is CASSQAGTYEQYF. In nucleotides, the CDR3 is TGCGCCAGCAGCCAAGCGGGAACCTACGAGCAGTACTTC.

The genes are TRBV30 and TRBJ2-7, with D hard to call. CDR3 length: 13 amino acids. V was trimmed by 5 bases and J by 1 base, leaving 12 bases between them. The germline gives CDR1 GTSNPN, CDR2 SVGIG (reference sequence). CDR3 coding DNA: TGTGCCTGGTCCCGCGATATATCCTACGAGCAGTACTTC. It specifies CAWSRDISYEQYF.

The rearrangement links TRBV7-3 to TRBJ2-7, with D maybe TRBD1 (6 bases). In germline, CDR1 is SGHTA, CDR2 FQGTGA. Trimming took off 5 bases at V and 2 bases at J, with 10 bases between the two ends. The CDR3 has 13 residues. Here the CDR3 reads CASSPDSTYEQYF. CDR3 nucleotide sequence: TGTGCCAGCAGCCCGGACAGTACCTACGAGCAGTACTTC.

This clone has a handful of counts. The CDR3 sequence is CASSSRRGAYDGYTF. Here the CDR3 DNA reads TGTGCCAGCAGTTCCCGTAGGGGCGCGTACGATGGCTACACCTTC. The chain combines TRBV6-5 with TRBJ1-2; the D gene is possibly TRBD1 (5 bases). Germline assignment: CDR1 MNHEY and CDR2 SVGAGI. Between the trimmed V and J ends, which lost 4 bases and 6 bases, there was a span of 18 bases. The CDR3 is 15 residues long.